The present TCR beta chain was sequenced within a study of T cell clonotyping in hematopoietic cell transplantation. Concerning this clone itself: The antigen is not known.

Study-wide results and limits: Pathologically expanded recipient clonotypes increased progressively from day 30 to day 180 as diversity fell.

Measured with immunoSEQ multiplex PCR; TCRdb has only the in-frame clones, and not every one. The sample has 7,000 or so clones; 85% to 90% are singletons. This CDR3 contains 15 residues. The germline gives CDR1 MNHEY, CDR2 SVGAGI. V lost 6 bases to trimming and J lost 1 base, with 12 bases between them. Sample: PBMCs, taken 100 days after allogeneic stem cell transplant. The gene calls are TRBV6-5 and TRBJ2-2, with D unclear. The TCR was taken from a male patient in his fifties who had an allogeneic stem cell transplant from a related donor, so the T cells may come from the graft donor. Some clones in this sample may be carry-over from other donors' samples. CDR3 protein: CASSLIPQNTGELFF. The DNA for the CDR3 is TGTGCCAGCAGCCTCATCCCCCAGAACACCGGGGAGCTGTTTTTT.